The 22 T cell receptor beta chains below all came from one sample that was sequenced in a study of T cells after yellow fever vaccination. MiXCR, run by TCRdb on the 5' RACE reads, gives a single entry per CDR3 protein. Among some 600,000 distinct CDR3 sequences listed, about a sixth were seen once. The specimen was PBMCs, collected 5 days after the first yellow fever vaccination. The receptors shown here come from a man between 18 and 35 years old who received the YFV17D yellow fever vaccine.

The sample holds many counts of this clonotype. The genes are TRBV3-1 and TRBJ2-2; D possibly uses TRBD1 or TRBD2 (5 bases each). V lost 0 bases and J lost 4, with 18 bases in between. CDR1 is LGHDT, CDR2 YNNKEL, per germline (reference sequence). The CDR3 loop spans 18 amino acids. The CDR3 protein is CASSQELGRDRSTGELFF. The CDR3 region has the DNA TGTGCCAGCAGCCAAGAACTTGGCCGGGACCGATCCACCGGGGAGCTGTTTTTT.

The chain combines TRBV6-2 or TRBV6-3 with TRBJ1-5, with TRBD1 as a possible D gene (5 bases). This CDR3 has 13 residues. Trimming stripped 8 bases from V and 5 bases from J, with 13 bases between. Looked up from germline, CDR1 is MNHEY and CDR2 is SVGEGT. CDR3 sequence (DNA): TGTGCCAGCCGGCTGGGGGTGGATCAGCCCCAGCATTTT. This sequence encodes CASRLGVDQPQHF.

The chain is built from TRBV20-1 and TRBJ1-2; TRBD1 might be the D (5 bases). CDR3 size: 18 residues. V lost 1 base to trimming and J lost 0 bases, with 21 bases between them. The V gene's germline CDR1 is DFQATT and CDR2 SNEGSKA (reference sequence). CDR3 sequence: CSARGRQGLLITNYGYTF. The DNA for the CDR3 is TGCAGTGCTAGAGGTCGGCAGGGATTACTTATAACTAACTATGGCTACACCTTC.

J is TRBJ1-5 and V is TRBV7-2; D is unresolved. Germline lookup yields CDR1 SGHTA and CDR2 FQGNSA. Deletions cut 1 base from V and 5 bases from J, with 12 bases between. There are 15 residues in the CDR3. The CDR3 DNA reads TGTGCCAGCAGCTTAGGCGGCAGGATAGATCAGCCCCAGCATTTT. Translated, it gives CASSLGGRIDQPQHF.

This clonotype showed up just a few times. The chain couples TRBV4-1 to TRBJ2-4; perhaps TRBD1 as D (6 bases). The germline V and J ends were trimmed by 2 bases and 2 bases, with 10 bases remaining between them. The CDR3 spans 15 residues. From germline, CDR1 is MGHRA and CDR2 YSYEKL. CDR3 nucleotides: TGCGCCAGCAGCCAAAGGGGGTATTCCAAAAACATTCAGTACTTC. This gives the protein CASSQRGYSKNIQYF.

This clonotype was counted a few times. The V and J genes are TRBV4-2 and TRBJ1-4; D perhaps matches TRBD1 (5 bases). The ends were cut back, 3 bases at V and 3 bases at J, with 11 bases in the middle. CDR3 length: 15 residues. Germline lookup yields CDR1 LGHNA and CDR2 YNFKEQ. The CDR3 region is CASSHWGGSNEKLFF. CDR3 DNA: TGTGCCAGCAGCCACTGGGGGGGTTCTAATGAAAAACTGTTTTTT.

This clonotype appeared a few times. The CDR3: CASSLAQTSYNEQFF. In DNA, the CDR3 is TGTGCCAGCAGCTTAGCTCAGACCTCCTACAATGAGCAGTTCTTC. The chain is built from TRBV7-9 and TRBJ2-1; D unclear. The germline V gene encodes CDR1 SEHNR and CDR2 FQNEAQ (reference sequence). The CDR3 has 15 amino acids. V was shortened by 0 bases and J by 0 bases, with 6 bases between the two germline ends.

This chain links TRBV28 with TRBJ1-2, with no clear D. The germline gives CDR1 MDHEN, CDR2 SYDVKM. The length of the CDR3 is 13 residues. The V end lost 5 bases, the J end lost 4 bases, and 11 bases lay between the germline ends. The chain's CDR3 is CASSPRMVYGYTF. The CDR3 DNA sequence: TGTGCCAGCAGTCCCCGGATGGTCTATGGCTACACCTTC.

V gene TRBV7-8 combines with J gene TRBJ1-2; TRBD1 aligns across 10 bases. J gave up 4 bases and V 5 bases, and 10 bases lay outside the gene matches. The CDR3 covers 16 residues. From germline, CDR1 is SGHVS and CDR2 FQNEAQ. The CDR3 sequence is CASSEARQGASYGYTF. The DNA of the CDR3 is TGTGCCAGCAGCGAAGCAAGACAGGGGGCCAGCTATGGCTACACCTTC. Full variable domain (missing parts from reference TRBV7-8 and TRBJ1-2): GAGVSQSPRYKVAKRGQDVALRCDPISGHVSLFWYQQALGQGPEFLTYFQNEAQLDKSGLPSDRFFAERPEGSVSTLKIQRTQQEDSAVYLCASSEARQGASYGYTFGSGTRLTVV.

This clonotype has a handful of counts. This chain links TRBV4-3 with TRBJ2-5, with 7 bases fitting TRBD2. The CDR3 sequence is 15 residues long. Unmatched junction bases numbered 9, after V lost 3 bases and J lost 5 bases. Germline V lookup: CDR1 LGHNA, CDR2 YSLEER. CDR3 sequence reads: CASSQTGKRGETQYF. CDR3 DNA sequence: TGCGCCAGCAGCCAGACTGGGAAGCGGGGTGAGACCCAGTACTTC.

This clonotype was observed at least ten times. The V gene is TRBV5-1, the J gene TRBJ2-4; D might be TRBD1 (6 bases). Trimming cost V 4 bases and J 1 base, with 15 bases left between them. The CDR3 is 16 amino acids. Per the germline V gene, CDR1 is SGHRS and CDR2 is YFSETQ. Written as DNA, the CDR3 is TGCGCCAGCAGCGCACAGGGTATTGTCGCCAAAAACATTCAGTACTTC. Translating it yields CASSAQGIVAKNIQYF.

This clonotype was counted ten times or more. V gene TRBV12-3 or TRBV12-4 combines with J gene TRBJ1-2; D remains unclear. The CDR3 sequence is 13 residues long. V lost 8 bases and J lost 3, with 13 bases in between. CDR3: CASSLGWDYGYTF. The CDR3 DNA is TGTGCCAGCTCCTTAGGGTGGGACTATGGCTACACCTTC.

The J gene is TRBJ2-5, the V gene TRBV7-3, with D unresolved. The CDR3 extends over 13 amino acids. V dropped 5 bases and J dropped 2 bases, with 9 bases sitting between them. The germline V gene encodes CDR1 SGHTA and CDR2 FQGTGA. This chain's CDR3 is CASSRELQETQYF. The CDR3 DNA sequence: TGTGCCAGCAGCCGAGAATTACAAGAGACCCAGTACTTC.

The chain has TRBV20-1 and TRBJ2-7, with 7 bases lining up with TRBD2. There are 15 residues in the CDR3. The V gene end was trimmed by 2 bases and the J gene end by 5 bases; junction bases not matched to a gene: 12. Per germline, CDR1 DFQATT and CDR2 SNEGSKA (reference sequence). CDR3 coding DNA: TGCAGTGCTAGAAGCGCTAGCGGCTTATGGAACGAGCAGTACTTC. Its translation: CSARSASGLWNEQYF.

The chain couples TRBV12-3 or TRBV12-4 to TRBJ2-6, with D unresolved. The CDR3 sequence is 15 residues long. V was pared by 2 bases and J by 0 bases, with 5 bases between. CDR3 nucleotides: TGTGCCAGCAGTTTAAAGGACTCTGGGGCCAACGTCCTGACTTTC. It yields the protein CASSLKDSGANVLTF.

The chain recombines TRBV30 with TRBJ1-3; unclear D gene. The CDR3 totals 13 residues. Germline V CDR1 and CDR2: GTSNPN, SVGIG (reference sequence). The V end was cut by 0 bases, the J end by 4 bases, with 7 bases between. The CDR3 nucleotides read TGTGCCTGGAGTGTTGTAGGGGGAAACACCATATATTTT. Translating gives CAWSVVGGNTIYF.

This clonotype was detected ten times or more. V and J are TRBV6-2 or TRBV6-3 and TRBJ1-6; 7 bases agree with TRBD1. Germline CDR1 and CDR2: MNHEY and SVGEGT. The CDR3 runs to 14 residues. The junction had 12 bases not matched to a gene; V was cut back by 4 bases and J by 15 bases. DNA for the CDR3: TGTGCCAGCAGTTCCGAGTCCTGGGACAGAAGCCTCCACTTT. Encoded protein: CASSSESWDRSLHF.

This clonotype was seen more than once but under ten times. The J gene is TRBJ2-5, the V gene TRBV7-2, with no clear D. The germline gives CDR1 SGHTA, CDR2 FQGNSA. The CDR3 length is 15 residues. Trimming took off 5 bases at V and 1 base at J, with 14 bases between the two ends. CDR3 sequence: CASSRYAGFQETQYF. The CDR3 bases are TGTGCCAGCAGCCGGTACGCCGGCTTCCAAGAGACCCAGTACTTC.

Concerning this clonotype: An end of the junction differs from the germline gene, which may be a read error. The genes are TRBV27 and TRBJ1-5; no firm D call. The CDR3 runs 12 residues. Germline V CDR1 and CDR2: MNHEY, SMNVEV (reference sequence). The CDR3 DNA reads TGTGCCAGCCGTAAGGGCAATCAGCCCGAGCATTTT. This translates into CASRKGNQPEHF.

The rearrangement joins TRBV6-5 to TRBJ2-7; TRBD1 might be the D (8 bases). Trimming removed 8 bases from V and 9 bases from J, with 17 bases in between. From germline, CDR1 is MNHEY and CDR2 SVGAGI. The CDR3 runs to 12 residues. The CDR3 sequence is CASQGAGEAQYV. Here the CDR3 DNA reads TGTGCCAGCCAGGGGGCGGGGGAGGCGCAGTACGTC.

This clonotype was seen more than once but under ten times. J is TRBJ2-5 and V is TRBV20-1; 9 bases match TRBD1. V shed 7 bases, J shed 7 bases, and the junction held 7 bases outside the gene matches. This CDR3 comprises 12 residues. Germline CDR1 and CDR2: DFQATT and SNEGSKA (reference sequence). The CDR3 DNA reads as TGCAGTGTGACAGGGGGTTCGGGGACCCAGTACTTC. Translated, it gives CSVTGGSGTQYF.

This clonotype occurred a few times. The V and J genes are TRBV24-1 and TRBJ1-4; 9 positions match TRBD1. Germline loops: CDR1 KGHDR, CDR2 SFDVKD. The CDR3 is 14 residues long. The J segment lost 8 bases and the V segment lost 7 bases, leaving 7 bases of the junction unmatched. The CDR3, as DNA: TGTGCCACCAGCCTGACAGGGGGTACGGAAAAACTGTTTTTT. Amino acid sequence: CATSLTGGTEKLFF.